This entry is about one T cell receptor (beta chain). Antigen: not known. The data originate from a study of cytomegalovirus exposure and HLA in healthy donors. Study-wide findings and caveats: A further, later analysis showed that HLA-associated TCR beta chains (compared with equally common others) were more clonally expanded.

This CDR3 has 16 residues. Trimming cost V 4 bases and J 10 bases; bases outside gene matches: 12. The germline V gene encodes CDR1 SGHRS and CDR2 YFSETQ. Amplification used 60 Vbeta primers and 13 Jbeta primers. The protocol was immunoSEQ multiplex PCR, while the TCRdb copy is restricted to in-frame clones and leaves out a portion. Among 95,000 to 100,000 clones listed, about 80% were seen once. Sequenced sample: PBMCs. The source of this sequence is a man aged 40-49 years in good health and CMV-seronegative. The J gene is TRBJ1-6, the V gene TRBV5-1; 9 nucleotides align to TRBD1. The CDR3 spells CASSPNVGQGSSPLHF. The CDR3 DNA reads TGCGCCAGCAGCCCAAATGTGGGACAGGGAAGCTCACCCCTCCACTTT.